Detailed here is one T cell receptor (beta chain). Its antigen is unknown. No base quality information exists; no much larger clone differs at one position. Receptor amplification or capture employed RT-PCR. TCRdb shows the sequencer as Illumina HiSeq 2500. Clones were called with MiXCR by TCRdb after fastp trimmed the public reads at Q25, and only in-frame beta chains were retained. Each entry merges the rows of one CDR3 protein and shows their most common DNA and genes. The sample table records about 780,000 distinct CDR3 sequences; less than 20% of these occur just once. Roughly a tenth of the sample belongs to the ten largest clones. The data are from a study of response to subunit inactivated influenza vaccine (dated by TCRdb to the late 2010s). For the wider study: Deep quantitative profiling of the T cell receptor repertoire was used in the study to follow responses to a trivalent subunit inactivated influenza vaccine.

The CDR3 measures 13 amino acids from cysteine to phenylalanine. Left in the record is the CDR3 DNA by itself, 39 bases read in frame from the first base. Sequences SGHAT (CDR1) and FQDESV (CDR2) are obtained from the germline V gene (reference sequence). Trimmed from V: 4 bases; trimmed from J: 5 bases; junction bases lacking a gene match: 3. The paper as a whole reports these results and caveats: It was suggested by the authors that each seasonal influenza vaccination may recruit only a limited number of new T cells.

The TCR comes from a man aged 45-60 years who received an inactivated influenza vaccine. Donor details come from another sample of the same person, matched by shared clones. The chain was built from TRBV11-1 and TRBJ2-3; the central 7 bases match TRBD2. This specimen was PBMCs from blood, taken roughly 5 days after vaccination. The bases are TGTGCCAGCAGCTGGGACTACAAAGATACGCAGTATTTT. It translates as CASSWDYKDTQYF.